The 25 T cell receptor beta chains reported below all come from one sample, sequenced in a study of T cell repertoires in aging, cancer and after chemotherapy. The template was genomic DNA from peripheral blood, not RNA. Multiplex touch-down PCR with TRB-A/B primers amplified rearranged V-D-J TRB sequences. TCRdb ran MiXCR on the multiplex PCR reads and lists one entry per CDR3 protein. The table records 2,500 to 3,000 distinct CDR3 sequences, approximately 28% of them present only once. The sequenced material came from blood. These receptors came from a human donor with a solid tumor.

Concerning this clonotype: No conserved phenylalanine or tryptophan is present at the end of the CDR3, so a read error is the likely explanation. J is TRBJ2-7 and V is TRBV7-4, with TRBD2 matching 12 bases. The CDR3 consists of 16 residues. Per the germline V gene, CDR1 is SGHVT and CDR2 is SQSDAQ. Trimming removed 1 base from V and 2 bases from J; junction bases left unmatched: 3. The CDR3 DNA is TGTGCCAGCAGCTTAGTGGCTAGCGGGAGGGCCTACGAGCAGTACTTA. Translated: CASSLVASGRAYEQYL.

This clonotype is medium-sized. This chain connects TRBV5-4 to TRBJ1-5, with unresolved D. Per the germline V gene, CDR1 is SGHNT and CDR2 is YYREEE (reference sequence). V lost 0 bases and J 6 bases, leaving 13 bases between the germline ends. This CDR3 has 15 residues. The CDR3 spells CASSLDPSASQPQHF. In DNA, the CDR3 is TGTGCCAGCAGCTTGGACCCCTCAGCATCTCAGCCCCAGCATTTT.

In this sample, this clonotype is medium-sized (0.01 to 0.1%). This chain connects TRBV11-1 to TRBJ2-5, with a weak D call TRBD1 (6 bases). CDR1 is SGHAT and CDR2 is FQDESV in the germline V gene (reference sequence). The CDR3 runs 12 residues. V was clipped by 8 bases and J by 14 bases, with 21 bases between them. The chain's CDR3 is CASGYHRDTLYF. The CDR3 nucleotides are TGTGCCAGCGGCTATCACCGGGACACTCTCTACTTC.

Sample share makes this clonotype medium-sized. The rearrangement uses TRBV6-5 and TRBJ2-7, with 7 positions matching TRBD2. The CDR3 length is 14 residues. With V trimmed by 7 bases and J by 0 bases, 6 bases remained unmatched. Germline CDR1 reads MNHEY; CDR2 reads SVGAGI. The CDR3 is CASKEGTISYEQYF. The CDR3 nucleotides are TGTGCCAGCAAGGAAGGGACTATCTCCTACGAGCAGTACTTC.

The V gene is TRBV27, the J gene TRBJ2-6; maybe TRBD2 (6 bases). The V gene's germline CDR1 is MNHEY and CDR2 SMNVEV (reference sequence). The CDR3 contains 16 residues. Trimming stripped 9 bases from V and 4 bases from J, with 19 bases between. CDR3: CASSQTRRSGANVLTF. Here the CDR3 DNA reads TGTGCCAGTAGTCAGACTAGACGGTCCGGGGCCAACGTCCTGACTTTC. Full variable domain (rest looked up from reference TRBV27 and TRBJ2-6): EAQVTQNPRYLITVTGKKLTVTCSQNMNHEYMSWYRQDPGLGLRQIYYSMNVEVTDKGDVPEGYKVSRKEKRNFPLILESPSPNQTSLYFCASSQTRRSGANVLTFGAGSRLTVL.

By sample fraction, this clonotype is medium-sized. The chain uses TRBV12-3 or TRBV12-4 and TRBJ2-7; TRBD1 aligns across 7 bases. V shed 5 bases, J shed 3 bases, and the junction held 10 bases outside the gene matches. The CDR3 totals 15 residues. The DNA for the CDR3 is TGTGCCAGCAGTCCAACTAACAGGGGAAGCTACGAGCAGTACTTC. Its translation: CASSPTNRGSYEQYF.

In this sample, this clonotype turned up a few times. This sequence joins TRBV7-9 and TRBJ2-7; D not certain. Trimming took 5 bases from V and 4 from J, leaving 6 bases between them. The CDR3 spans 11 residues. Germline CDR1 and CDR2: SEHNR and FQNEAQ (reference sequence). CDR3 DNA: TGTGCCAGCAGCATCGGGTACGAGCAGTACTTC. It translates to CASSIGYEQYF. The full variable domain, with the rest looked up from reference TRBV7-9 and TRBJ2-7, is DTGVSQNPRHKITKRGQNVTFRCDPISEHNRLYWYRQTLGQGPEFLTYFQNEAQLEKSRLLSDRFSAERPKGSFSTLEIQRTEQGDSAMYLCASSIGYEQYFGPGTRLTVT.

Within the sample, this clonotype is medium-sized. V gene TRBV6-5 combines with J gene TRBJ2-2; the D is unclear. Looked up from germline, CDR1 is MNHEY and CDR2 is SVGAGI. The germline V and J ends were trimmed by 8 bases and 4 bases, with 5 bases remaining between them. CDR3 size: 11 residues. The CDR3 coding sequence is TGTGCCAGCCCGACCACCGGGGAGCTGTTTTTT. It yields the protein CASPTTGELFF.

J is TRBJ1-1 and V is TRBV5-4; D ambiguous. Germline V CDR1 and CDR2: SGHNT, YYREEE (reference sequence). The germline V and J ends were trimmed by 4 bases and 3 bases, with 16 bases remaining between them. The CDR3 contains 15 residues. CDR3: CASSPLTGVYTEAFF. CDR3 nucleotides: TGTGCCAGCAGCCCATTGACCGGAGTTTACACTGAAGCTTTCTTT.

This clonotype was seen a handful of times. The CDR3 region has the DNA TGTGCCAGCAGACTAGGGGGCTACAATGAGCAGTTCTTC. It yields the protein CASRLGGYNEQFF. The V gene is TRBV12-3 or TRBV12-4, the J gene TRBJ2-1; D might be TRBD1 (6 bases). Trimming shortened V by 6 bases and J by 3 bases, and 9 bases separated the two germline ends. CDR3 length: 13 amino acids.

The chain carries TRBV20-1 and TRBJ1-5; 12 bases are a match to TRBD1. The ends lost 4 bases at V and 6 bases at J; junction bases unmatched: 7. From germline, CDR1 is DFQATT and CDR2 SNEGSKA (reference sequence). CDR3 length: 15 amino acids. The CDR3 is CSATGTGGAGQPQHF. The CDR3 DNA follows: TGCAGTGCTACAGGGACAGGGGGCGCAGGTCAGCCCCAGCATTTT.

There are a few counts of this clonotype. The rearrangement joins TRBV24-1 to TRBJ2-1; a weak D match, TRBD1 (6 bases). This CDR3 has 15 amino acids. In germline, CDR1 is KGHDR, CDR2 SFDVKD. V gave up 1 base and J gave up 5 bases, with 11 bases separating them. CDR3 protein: CATSDFGQGNNEQFF. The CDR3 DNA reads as TGTGCCACCAGTGATTTTGGCCAGGGGAACAATGAGCAGTTCTTC.

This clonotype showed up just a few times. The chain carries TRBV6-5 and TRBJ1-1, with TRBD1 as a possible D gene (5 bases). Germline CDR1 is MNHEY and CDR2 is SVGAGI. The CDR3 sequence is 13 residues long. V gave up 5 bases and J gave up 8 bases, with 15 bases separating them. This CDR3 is CASSPPGAQEAFF. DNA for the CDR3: TGTGCCAGCAGTCCCCCCGGGGCACAAGAAGCTTTCTTT.

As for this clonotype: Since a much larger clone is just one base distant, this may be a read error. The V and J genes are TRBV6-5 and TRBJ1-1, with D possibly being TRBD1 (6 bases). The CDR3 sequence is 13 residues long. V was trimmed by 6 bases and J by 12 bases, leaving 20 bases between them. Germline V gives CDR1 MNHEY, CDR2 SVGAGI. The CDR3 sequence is CASSPTGSGESFF. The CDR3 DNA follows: TGTGCCAGCAGCCCGACAGGTTCTGGTGAGTCTTTCTTT.

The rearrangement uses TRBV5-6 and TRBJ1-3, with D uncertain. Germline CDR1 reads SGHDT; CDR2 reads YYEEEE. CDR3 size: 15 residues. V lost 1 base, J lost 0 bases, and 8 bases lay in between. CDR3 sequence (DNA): TGTGCCAGCAGCTTGAGGGCCAGCTCTGGAAACACCATATATTTT. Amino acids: CASSLRASSGNTIYF.

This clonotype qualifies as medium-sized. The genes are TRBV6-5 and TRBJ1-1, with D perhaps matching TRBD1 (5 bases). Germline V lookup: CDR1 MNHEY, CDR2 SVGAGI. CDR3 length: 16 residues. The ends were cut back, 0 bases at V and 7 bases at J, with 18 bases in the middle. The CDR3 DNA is TGTGCCAGCAGTTACTCTAGTGGGGGGGTTAACGGTGAAGCTTTCTTT. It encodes CASSYSSGGVNGEAFF.

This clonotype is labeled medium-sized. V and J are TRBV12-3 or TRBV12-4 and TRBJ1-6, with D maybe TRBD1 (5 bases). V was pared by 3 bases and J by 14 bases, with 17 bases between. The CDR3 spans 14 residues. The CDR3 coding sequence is TGTGCCAGCAGTTTGGGGCAGGGTGGGAGAGCCCTCCACTTT. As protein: CASSLGQGGRALHF.

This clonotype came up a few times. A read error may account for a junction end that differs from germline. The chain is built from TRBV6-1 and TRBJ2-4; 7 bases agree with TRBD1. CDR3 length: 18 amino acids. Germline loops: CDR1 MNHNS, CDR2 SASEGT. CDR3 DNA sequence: TGTGCCAGCAGCGAAGCTACCGGGACAGCATTTTCAAAAAACATTCAGTACTTC. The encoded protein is CASSEATGTAFSKNIQYF.

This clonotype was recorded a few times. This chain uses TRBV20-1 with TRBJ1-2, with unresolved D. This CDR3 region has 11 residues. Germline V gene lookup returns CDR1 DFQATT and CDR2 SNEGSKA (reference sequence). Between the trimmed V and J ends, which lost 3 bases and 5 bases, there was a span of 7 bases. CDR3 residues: CSASTQYGYTF. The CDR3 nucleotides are TGCAGTGCTAGTACCCAGTATGGCTACACCTTC.

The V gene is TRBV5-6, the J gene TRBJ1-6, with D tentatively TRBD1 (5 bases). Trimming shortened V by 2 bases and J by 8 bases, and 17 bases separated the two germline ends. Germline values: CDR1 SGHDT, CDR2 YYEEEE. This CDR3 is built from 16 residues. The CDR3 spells CASSFGTARGDSPLHF. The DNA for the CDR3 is TGTGCCAGCAGCTTCGGGACTGCACGGGGAGATTCACCCCTCCACTTT.

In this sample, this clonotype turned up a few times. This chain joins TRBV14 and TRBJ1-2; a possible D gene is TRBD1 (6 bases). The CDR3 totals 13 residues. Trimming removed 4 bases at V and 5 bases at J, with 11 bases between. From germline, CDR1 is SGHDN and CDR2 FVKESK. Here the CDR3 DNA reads TGTGCCAGCAGCCCGACAGGCGAGTATGGCTACACCTTC. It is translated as CASSPTGEYGYTF.

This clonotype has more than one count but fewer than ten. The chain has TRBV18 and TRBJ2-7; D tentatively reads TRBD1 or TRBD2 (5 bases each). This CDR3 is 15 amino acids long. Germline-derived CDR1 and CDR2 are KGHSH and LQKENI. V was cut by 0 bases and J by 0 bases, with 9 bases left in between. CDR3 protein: CASSPPGRNSYEQYF. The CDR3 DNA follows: TGTGCCAGCTCACCACCGGGACGTAACTCCTACGAGCAGTACTTC.

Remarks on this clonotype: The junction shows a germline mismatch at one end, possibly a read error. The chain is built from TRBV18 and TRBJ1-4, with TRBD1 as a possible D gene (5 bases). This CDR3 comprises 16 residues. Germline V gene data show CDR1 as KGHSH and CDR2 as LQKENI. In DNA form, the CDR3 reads TGTGCCAGCTCACTTGGGACCCCTAACCTTCGAGAAATACTGTTTTTT. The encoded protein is CASSLGTPNLREILFF.

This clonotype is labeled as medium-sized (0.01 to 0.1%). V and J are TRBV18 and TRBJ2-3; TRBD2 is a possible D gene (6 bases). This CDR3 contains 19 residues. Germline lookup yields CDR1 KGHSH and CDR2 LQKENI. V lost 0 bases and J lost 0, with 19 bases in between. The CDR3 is CASSPPQRALAYSTDTQYF. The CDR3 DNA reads TGTGCCAGCTCACCACCGCAGCGGGCGCTGGCATATAGCACAGATACGCAGTATTTT.

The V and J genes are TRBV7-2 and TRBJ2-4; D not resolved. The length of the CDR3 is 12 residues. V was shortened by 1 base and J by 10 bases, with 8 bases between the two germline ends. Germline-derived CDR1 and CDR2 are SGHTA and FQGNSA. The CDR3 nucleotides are TGTGCCAGCAGCTTAGAGGGCCCTATTCAGTACTTC. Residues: CASSLEGPIQYF.